This T cell receptor beta chain stems from a study of blood T cell repertoires in COVID-19. Whole-study context: COVID-19 samples collected from the United States, Italy and Spain covered acute and convalescent phases. PBMCs, B-cell-depleted T cells, or T cells were the source of the cDNA or gDNA that made up the material.

In the source study's methods: Amplification with reference gene primers provided the estimates of nucleated cell counts. Some clones are missing from TCRdb's copy, which holds only in-frame ones; the method was immunoSEQ multiplex PCR. Clonal size and the V and J genes are those of that table, whereas D and trimming came from the DNA. The table records tens of thousands of clones, around 88% of them present only once. This CDR3 has 15 residues. Per the germline V gene, CDR1 is LNHNV and CDR2 is YYDKDF (reference sequence). V dropped 4 bases and J dropped 7 bases, with 20 bases sitting between them. V usage is TRBV15 and J usage is TRBJ2-7; possible D gene TRBD2, 7 bases. The sample taken for sequencing was peripheral blood. The TCR was taken from a human donor in a cohort sampled during active COVID-19. CDR3 DNA sequence: TGTGCCACCAGCAAGAGGGGAGGGGGAGGAAGGGAGCAGTACTTC. Its protein is CATSKRGGGGREQYF. Drawing the rest from reference TRBV15 and TRBJ2-7, the complete variable domain is DAMVIQNPRYQVTQFGKPVTLSCSQTLNHNVMYWYQQKSSQAPKLLFHYYDKDFNNEADTPDNFQSRRPNTSFCFLDIRSPGLGDTAMYLCATSKRGGGGREQYFGPGTRLTVT.